This entry features one T cell receptor beta chain sequence. Per the study methods: Amplification from reference gene primers served as the basis for estimated nucleated cell counts. This table comes from immunoSEQ multiplex PCR, and its TCRdb copy is limited to in-frame clones, with some not included. V and J calls and clone size are those listed in that table; D and trimming were worked out from the DNA. The sample consists of more than 150,000 clones, approximately 83% of them appearing once. The data derive from a study of blood T cell repertoires in COVID-19. Study context: COVID-19 samples, acute and convalescent, were from the United States, Italy and Spain. PBMCs, B-cell-depleted T cells, or T cells provided the cDNA or gDNA that made up the material.

The ends lost 4 bases at V and 4 bases at J; junction bases unmatched: 7. The V gene's germline CDR1 is KGHDR and CDR2 SFDVKD. The CDR3 length is 17 residues. This sequence originates from a man aged 70-80 years who had recovered from COVID-19. The V gene is TRBV24-1, the J gene TRBJ2-1; TRBD2 agrees at 12 bases. Sequencing input: peripheral blood. The CDR3 DNA reads as TGTGCCACCAGTGACCAACTAGCGGGAGGCGCTTACAATGAGCAGTTCTTC. This sequence encodes CATSDQLAGGAYNEQFF.